Each of the 27 T cell receptor beta chains below was sequenced from the same sample in a study of T cells after posttransplantation cyclophosphamide. Cells defined as naive were viable CD3+CD4+ or CD3+CD8+ and CCR7+CD45RA+CD45RO-CD95-CD27+CD28+. The repertoire was sequenced with immunoSEQ multiplex PCR; TCRdb's copy has only in-frame clones and lacks some. The sample records more than 15,000 clones, around 95% being singletons. Material: naive CD4+ T cells sorted from blood. Receptors originate from a woman in her 50s in good health and a related stem cell transplant donor.

The chain is built from TRBV18 and TRBJ2-7, with D unclear. Germline V gives CDR1 KGHSH, CDR2 LQKENI. The ends were cut back, 4 bases at V and 1 base at J, with 11 bases in the middle. This CDR3 spans 14 amino acids. CDR3 coding DNA: TGTGCCAGCTCACTCCCTTCAGGTTCCTACGAGCAGTACTTC. Translation gives CASSLPSGSYEQYF. Complete variable domain (other parts from reference TRBV18 and TRBJ2-7): NAGVMQNPRHLVRRRGQEARLRCSPMKGHSHVYWYRQLPEEGLKFMVYLQKENIIDESGMPKERFSAEFPKEGPSILRIQQVVRGDSAAYFCASSLPSGSYEQYFGPGTRLTVT.

The chain has TRBV9 and TRBJ1-1, with D perhaps matching TRBD1 (6 bases). This CDR3 has 15 residues. Germline lookup yields CDR1 SGDLS and CDR2 YYNGEE. V was clipped by 3 bases and J by 1 base, with 13 bases between them. The CDR3 nucleotides are TGTGCCAGCAGCGGACCCCTCAGGGGGAACACTGAAGCTTTCTTT. This encodes CASSGPLRGNTEAFF.

The chain joins TRBV18 to TRBJ2-5; D may be TRBD1 (6 bases). Germline V lookup: CDR1 KGHSH, CDR2 LQKENI. The CDR3 runs to 16 residues. Trimming stripped 3 bases from V and 4 bases from J, with 18 bases between. In DNA, the CDR3 is TGTGCCAGCTCACCGCAGGGGAGACATACTTTAGAGACCCAGTACTTC. This translates into CASSPQGRHTLETQYF.

The chain employs TRBV6-5 and TRBJ2-5, with a tentative D call TRBD1 (5 bases). Between the trimmed V and J ends, which lost 7 bases and 2 bases, there was a span of 14 bases. The CDR3 has 14 amino acids. Germline CDR1 is MNHEY and CDR2 is SVGAGI. CDR3 DNA: TGTGCCAGCACCCCCGACAGAGATCAAGAGACCCAGTACTTC. It codes for CASTPDRDQETQYF.

This rearrangement joins TRBV5-1 to TRBJ2-5; D possibly corresponds to TRBD1 (7 bases). The end of the DNA is better explained by TRBJ2-7, so the J call may be wrong. The CDR3 contains 15 residues. In germline, CDR1 is SGHRS, CDR2 YFSETQ. CDR3 sequence reads: CASSLAWRGLYEQYF. CDR3 nucleotide sequence: TGCGCCAGCAGCTTGGCCTGGAGGGGGCTATACGAGCAGTACTTC.

The chain has TRBV7-9 and TRBJ2-2; maybe TRBD2 (5 bases). Deletions cut 4 bases from V and 4 bases from J, with 10 bases between. CDR1 is SEHNR, CDR2 FQNEAQ, per germline (reference sequence). CDR3 length: 14 amino acids. CDR3 coding DNA: TGTGCCAGCAGCTCCACTAGGTCCACCGGGGAGCTGTTTTTT. Protein product: CASSSTRSTGELFF.

The chain carries TRBV5-1 and TRBJ1-3, with 8 bases identical to TRBD1. V trimming: 4 bases; J trimming: 2 bases; junction bases outside the gene matches: 2. The CDR3 is made up of 14 amino acids. Germline V CDR1 and CDR2: SGHRS, YFSETQ. The CDR3 sequence: CASSLDRAGNTIYF. The CDR3 DNA reads as TGCGCCAGCAGCCTGGACAGGGCTGGAAACACCATATATTTT.

The chain carries TRBV27 and TRBJ2-1; 9 nucleotides align to TRBD1. The V gene's germline CDR1 is MNHEY and CDR2 SMNVEV (reference sequence). The CDR3 has 14 amino acids. V trimming: 9 bases; J trimming: 9 bases; junction bases outside the gene matches: 12. CDR3 amino acids: CASSRDRDRGEQFF. The CDR3 coding sequence is TGTGCCAGTTCCCGGGACAGGGATAGAGGTGAGCAGTTCTTC.

The DNA of the CDR3 is TGCGCCAGCAGTGGGACAGGGGGTGTAGAGACCCAGTACTTC. The encoded protein is CASSGTGGVETQYF. The rearrangement uses TRBV5-1 and TRBJ2-5; the match to TRBD1 covers 11 bases. Germline V gene data show CDR1 as SGHRS and CDR2 as YFSETQ. This CDR3 has 14 residues. Losses at the gene ends were 5 bases for V and 4 bases for J; bases not matched to a gene: 4.

This clone was found once. The rearrangement uses TRBV5-4 and TRBJ2-2; the match to TRBD1 covers 10 bases. The CDR3 is 16 amino acids. V trimming: 4 bases; J trimming: 3 bases; junction bases outside the gene matches: 6. Per the germline V gene, CDR1 is SGHNT and CDR2 is YYREEE (reference sequence). The CDR3 sequence: CASSQGQGLYTGELFF. The CDR3 coding sequence is TGTGCCAGCAGCCAGGGACAGGGGTTATACACCGGGGAGCTGTTTTTT.

Comment on this clone: At the DNA level, this CDR3 is encoded by other sequences in the same sample as well. V gene TRBV10-3 combines with J gene TRBJ2-3; 9 bases are a match to TRBD2. Germline-derived CDR1 and CDR2 are ENHRY and SYGVKD. Germline trimming cut 0 bases from V and 1 base from J; bases unmatched to any gene: 23. The CDR3 consists of 23 residues. CDR3 DNA sequence: TGTGCCATCAGTGAGTCGCGGCTAGCGGGGAAACCGAGAAGGAGGCTAGGCACAGATACGCAGTATTTT. Translation gives CAISESRLAGKPRRRLGTDTQYF.

This clone was observed a few times. CDR3 sequence (DNA): TGCAGCGTACTAGCACCCTACGGGGCCAACGTCCTGACTTTC. Encoded protein: CSVLAPYGANVLTF. V gene TRBV29-1 combines with J gene TRBJ2-6, with D maybe TRBD2 (6 bases). In germline, CDR1 is SQVTM, CDR2 ANQGSEA. Trimming stripped 6 bases from V and 4 bases from J, with 13 bases between. The CDR3 length is 14 residues.

The gene calls are TRBV5-1 and TRBJ1-1, with a possible D match to TRBD1 (5 bases). Trimming left V 1 base short and J 11 bases short, with 15 bases between. The CDR3 is 13 amino acids. Per germline, CDR1 SGHRS and CDR2 YFSETQ. The chain's CDR3 is CASSLMGLRGAFF. CDR3 coding DNA: TGCGCCAGCAGCTTGATGGGGCTACGGGGGGCTTTCTTT.

The rearrangement joins TRBV5-4 to TRBJ2-3, with TRBD1 as a possible D gene (6 bases). V gave up 3 bases and J gave up 1 base, with 21 bases separating them. Looked up from germline, CDR1 is SGHNT and CDR2 is YYREEE (reference sequence). The CDR3 has 18 amino acids. CDR3 residues: CASSSPDVQGWGTDTQYF. The CDR3, as DNA: TGTGCCAGCAGCTCTCCCGACGTACAGGGCTGGGGCACAGATACGCAGTATTTT.

The V and J genes are TRBV5-4 and TRBJ2-7; D unresolved. Germline lookup yields CDR1 SGHNT and CDR2 YYREEE (reference sequence). This CDR3 comprises 14 residues. V gave up 1 base and J gave up 2 bases, with 10 bases separating them. Written as DNA, the CDR3 is TGTGCCAGCAGCTTGCAGAACAGACCCTACGAGCAGTACTTC. Translated: CASSLQNRPYEQYF.

The V call is TRBV7-9, the J call TRBJ2-3; TRBD1 might be the D (6 bases). Germline CDR1 reads SEHNR; CDR2 reads FQNEAQ (reference sequence). This CDR3 has 14 amino acids. The ends were cut back, 1 base at V and 2 bases at J, with 7 bases in the middle. The CDR3 coding sequence is TGTGCCAGCAGCTTAGGGGGACACACAGATACGCAGTATTTT. It specifies CASSLGGHTDTQYF.

The gene calls are TRBV11-2 and TRBJ2-3; a possible D gene is TRBD1 (6 bases). CDR1 and CDR2 (germline): SGHAT, FQNNGV. V shed 4 bases and J shed 6 bases, with 14 bases lying between them. CDR3 length: 14 amino acids. The DNA for the CDR3 is TGTGCCAGCAGCTCAAACAGGGTTGGGGATACGCAGTATTTT. It yields the protein CASSSNRVGDTQYF.

The V and J genes are TRBV6-1 and TRBJ2-3; D perhaps matches TRBD1 (6 bases). This CDR3 spans 14 amino acids. V lost 10 bases and J 1 base, leaving 15 bases between the germline ends. The germline V gene has CDR1 MNHNS and CDR2 SASEGT. The CDR3 DNA reads TGTGCCATGCGAAGGGGGTTTGGCACAGATACGCAGTATTTT. Its protein is CAMRRGFGTDTQYF.

The chain links TRBV30 to TRBJ2-1; no reliable D call. From germline, CDR1 is GTSNPN and CDR2 SVGIG (reference sequence). The CDR3 has 12 amino acids. The V end lost 2 bases, the J end lost 8 bases, and 10 bases lay between the germline ends. CDR3 coding DNA: TGTGCCTGGAGTCCCCCCCAGTATGAGCAGTTCTTC. It codes for CAWSPPQYEQFF. Drawing the rest from reference TRBV30 and TRBJ2-1, the complete variable domain is SQTIHQWPATLVQPVGSPLSLECTVEGTSNPNLYWYRQAAGRGLQLLFYSVGIGQISSEVPQNLSASRPQDRQFILSSKKLLLSDSGFYLCAWSPPQYEQFFGPGTRLTVL.

This chain links TRBV5-1 with TRBJ1-3; TRBD1 is a possible D gene (6 bases). Trimming shortened V by 4 bases and J by 1 base, and 15 bases separated the two germline ends. The CDR3 spans 16 residues. Germline V lookup: CDR1 SGHRS, CDR2 YFSETQ. The CDR3 spells CASSRVGGLSGNTIYF. The CDR3 DNA reads as TGCGCCAGCAGCCGGGTGGGGGGGCTATCTGGAAACACCATATATTTT.

The chain employs TRBV2 and TRBJ2-5; D may be TRBD2 (5 bases). The germline gives CDR1 SNHLY, CDR2 FYNNEI. The V gene lost 5 bases and the J gene lost 6 bases, with 7 bases spanning the gap. The CDR3 runs to 11 residues. The CDR3 protein is CASSTGKTQYF. In nucleotides, the CDR3 is TGTGCCAGCAGTACGGGAAAGACCCAGTACTTC.

A remark on this clone: Compared with germline, one end of the junction differs, possibly owing to a read error. This chain joins TRBV28 and TRBJ2-7; no clear D. The CDR3 extends over 14 amino acids. Germline V gene sequence: CDR1 MDHEN, CDR2 SYDVKM. The CDR3 here is CASTLKRRTYEQYF. CDR3 in DNA: TGTGCCAGCACTTTAAAAAGGCGGACCTACGAGCAGTACTTC.

This clone was recorded only once. The chain couples TRBV2 to TRBJ1-5; 7 bases fit TRBD1. V lost 4 bases and J lost 4; bases outside the gene matches: 10. This CDR3 is 16 amino acids long. Germline V gene sequence: CDR1 SNHLY, CDR2 FYNNEI. CDR3 nucleotides: TGTGCCAGCAGTGGGGGGTTGGGACAGAGAAATCAGCCCCAGCATTTT. This codes for CASSGGLGQRNQPQHF.

CDR3 loop: CASSRQGEGTEAFF. The CDR3 nucleotides are TGTGCCAGCAGCCGACAGGGAGAGGGCACTGAAGCTTTCTTT. V usage is TRBV7-9 and J usage is TRBJ1-1; 7 positions match TRBD1. CDR1 SEHNR and CDR2 FQNEAQ come from the germline V gene (reference sequence). CDR3 length: 14 residues. Trimming at V came to 5 bases and at J to 4 bases, leaving 7 bases not matched to a gene.

The chain couples TRBV23-1 to TRBJ2-2, with 10 bases fitting TRBD1. TRBV23-1 is noted as an ORF with a role that remains uncertain. The CDR3 extends over 15 amino acids. Trimming took 7 bases from V and 5 from J; bases not matched to a gene: 7. CDR3 DNA sequence: TGCGCCAGCACCCCCCCGGGACAGGGGACCGGGGAGCTGTTTTTT. It yields the protein CASTPPGQGTGELFF.

This clone was detected only once. J is TRBJ2-7 and V is TRBV7-9, with 11 bases fitting TRBD2. V lost 5 bases and J lost 2; bases outside the gene matches: 5. The CDR3 has 15 residues. Per germline, CDR1 SEHNR and CDR2 FQNEAQ (reference sequence). CDR3 region: CASSPRTSGPYEQYF. CDR3 DNA sequence: TGTGCCAGCAGCCCAAGGACTAGCGGGCCCTACGAGCAGTACTTC.

This chain joins TRBV7-2 and TRBJ1-1; the match to TRBD1 covers 8 bases. Germline loops: CDR1 SGHTA, CDR2 FQGNSA. The CDR3 is 15 amino acids. V shed 5 bases, J shed 1 base, and the junction held 6 bases outside the gene matches. This chain's CDR3 is CASSLLTGENTEAFF. CDR3 in DNA: TGTGCCAGCAGCCTCCTGACAGGGGAGAACACTGAAGCTTTCTTT.